One sample yielded the 10 T cell receptor beta chains listed below, sequenced in a study of cytomegalovirus exposure and HLA in healthy donors. The PCR was carried out with 60 Vbeta primers and 13 Jbeta primers. TCRdb's copy holds only in-frame clones and misses some; the assay was immunoSEQ multiplex PCR. The sample lists approximately 220,000 clones, 76% occurring once. Sample: PBMCs. These receptors came from a young man in good health and CMV-seronegative.

The chain combines TRBV6-5 with TRBJ2-1; D gene unclear. V shed 4 bases and J shed 4 bases, with 5 bases lying between them. Germline V gene lookup returns CDR1 MNHEY and CDR2 SVGAGI. The CDR3 loop spans 12 amino acids. In DNA, the CDR3 is TGTGCCAGCAGTTCCCGTTACAATGAGCAGTTCTTC. Amino acids: CASSSRYNEQFF.

The chain uses TRBV6-5 and TRBJ1-5; TRBD1 matches at 7 bases. The V and J ends lost 5 bases and 3 bases, in that order; junction bases with no gene match: 4. Per the germline V gene, CDR1 is MNHEY and CDR2 is SVGAGI. CDR3 length equals 14 residues. Here the CDR3 DNA reads TGTGCCAGCAGTCGGGACAGTGTCAATCAGCCCCAGCATTTT. Its protein product is CASSRDSVNQPQHF.

Concerning this clone: A read error may produce the germline difference seen at one junction end. V gene TRBV7-3 combines with J gene TRBJ2-7; TRBD2 agrees at 9 bases. CDR1 is SGHTA and CDR2 is FQGTGA in the germline V gene. The CDR3 is 15 amino acids. The CDR3: CASSLSSGSQYGQYF. As DNA, the CDR3 is TGTGCCAGCAGCTTAAGTAGCGGGAGTCAGTACGGGCAGTACTTC.

This clone was observed a few times. The chain links TRBV6-5 to TRBJ2-7; 7 bases align to TRBD2. CDR1 MNHEY and CDR2 SVGAGI come from the germline V gene. V shed 6 bases and J 2 bases; nucleotides not matched to a gene: 10. The CDR3 length is 15 residues. Written as DNA, the CDR3 is TGTGCCAGCAGACCCACCGCGGGAGCGGCCTACGAGCAGTACTTC. This translates into CASRPTAGAAYEQYF.

The J gene is TRBJ2-3, the V gene TRBV7-6, with D possibly being TRBD1 (6 bases). Trimming pared 5 bases from V and 5 bases from J, leaving 17 bases between. Per the germline V gene, CDR1 is SGHVS and CDR2 is FNYEAQ. The CDR3 loop spans 15 amino acids. The CDR3 DNA is TGTGCCAGCAGCAGATACAGGGAGTTTCAAGATACGCAGTATTTT. Amino acid sequence: CASSRYREFQDTQYF.

This clone was detected a few times. The rearrangement links TRBV27 to TRBJ1-2, with TRBD1 matching over 8 bases. The CDR3 contains 12 residues. V shed 6 bases, J shed 5 bases, and the junction held 2 bases outside the gene matches. Germline CDR1 reads MNHEY; CDR2 reads SMNVEV (reference sequence). Here the CDR3 reads CASSRTGYGYTF. The CDR3 nucleotides read TGTGCCAGCAGCAGGACAGGGTATGGCTACACCTTC.

This chain connects TRBV12-5 to TRBJ2-7; TRBD1 matches at 7 bases. The V segment lost 0 bases and the J segment 4 bases; nucleotides outside the gene matches: 12. Germline CDR1 reads LGHNT; CDR2 reads FRNRAP. This CDR3 region has 17 residues. The CDR3 loop is CASGLVSAGGPTYEQYF. The CDR3 coding sequence is TGTGCTAGTGGTTTGGTTTCGGCAGGGGGACCTACATACGAGCAGTACTTC.

The chain employs TRBV9 and TRBJ2-7; 8 nucleotides agree with TRBD2. CDR3 length: 15 amino acids. V lost 2 bases and J lost 3; bases outside the gene matches: 7. Germline V gives CDR1 SGDLS, CDR2 YYNGEE. The CDR3 coding sequence is TGTGCCAGCAGCGTGAGCACTAGCGGAAGCTACGAGCAGTACTTC. This sequence encodes CASSVSTSGSYEQYF.

The chain links TRBV6-1 to TRBJ2-1; 7 nucleotides agree with TRBD2. This CDR3 region has 12 residues. Germline loops: CDR1 MNHNS, CDR2 SASEGT. The DNA of the CDR3 is TGTGCAGAGGGCGGGAGTGGCAATGAGCAGTTCTTC. Translated, it gives CAEGGSGNEQFF.

This clone was counted a single time. The chain links TRBV11-2 to TRBJ1-1; D uncertain. The CDR3 is 15 residues long. Trimming stripped 0 bases from V and 1 base from J, with 9 bases between. The germline V gene has CDR1 SGHAT and CDR2 FQNNGV. CDR3 in DNA: TGTGCCAGCAGCTTAGAGGGCACAAAGAACACTGAAGCTTTCTTT. This gives the protein CASSLEGTKNTEAFF.